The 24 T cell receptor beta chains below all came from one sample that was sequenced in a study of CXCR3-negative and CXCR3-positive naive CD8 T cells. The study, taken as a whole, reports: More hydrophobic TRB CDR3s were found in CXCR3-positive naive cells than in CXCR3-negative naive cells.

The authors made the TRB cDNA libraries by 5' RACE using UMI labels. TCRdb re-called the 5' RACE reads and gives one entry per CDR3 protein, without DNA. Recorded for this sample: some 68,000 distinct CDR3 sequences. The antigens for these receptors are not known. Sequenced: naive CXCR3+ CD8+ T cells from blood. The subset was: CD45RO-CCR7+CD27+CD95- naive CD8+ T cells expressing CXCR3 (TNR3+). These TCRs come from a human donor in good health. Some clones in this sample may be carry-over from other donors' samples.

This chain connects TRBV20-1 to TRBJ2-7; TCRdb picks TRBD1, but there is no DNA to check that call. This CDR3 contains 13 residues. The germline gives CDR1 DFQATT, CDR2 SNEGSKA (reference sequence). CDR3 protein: CSAPGQGFREQYF.

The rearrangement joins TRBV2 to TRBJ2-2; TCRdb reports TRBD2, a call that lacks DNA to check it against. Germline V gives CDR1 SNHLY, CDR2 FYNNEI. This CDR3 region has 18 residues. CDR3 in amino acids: CASSESVLAGTNTGELFF.

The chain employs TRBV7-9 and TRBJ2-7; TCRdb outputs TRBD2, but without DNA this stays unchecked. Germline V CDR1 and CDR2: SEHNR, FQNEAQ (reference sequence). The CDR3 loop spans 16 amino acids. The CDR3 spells CASSPQSGGTTYEQYF.

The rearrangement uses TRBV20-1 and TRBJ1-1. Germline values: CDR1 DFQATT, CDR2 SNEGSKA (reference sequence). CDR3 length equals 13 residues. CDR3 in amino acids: CSARGDRGTEAFF.

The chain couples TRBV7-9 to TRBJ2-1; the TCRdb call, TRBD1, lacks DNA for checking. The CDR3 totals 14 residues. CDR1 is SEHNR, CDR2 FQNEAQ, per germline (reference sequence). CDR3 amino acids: CASSLLQGIREQFF.

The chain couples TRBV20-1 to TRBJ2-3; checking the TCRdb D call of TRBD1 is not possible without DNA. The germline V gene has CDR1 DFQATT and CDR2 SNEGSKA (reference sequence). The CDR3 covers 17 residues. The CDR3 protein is CSARPQGDIPGTDTQYF.

Here the CDR3 reads CASSLGLNPSEQYF. J is TRBJ2-7 and V is TRBV28. This CDR3 region has 14 residues. Germline V gene lookup returns CDR1 MDHEN and CDR2 SYDVKM.

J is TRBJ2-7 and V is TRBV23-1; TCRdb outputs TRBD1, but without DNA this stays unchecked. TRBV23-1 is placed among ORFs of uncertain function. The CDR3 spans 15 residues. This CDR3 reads CASSRPRGQFVEQYF.

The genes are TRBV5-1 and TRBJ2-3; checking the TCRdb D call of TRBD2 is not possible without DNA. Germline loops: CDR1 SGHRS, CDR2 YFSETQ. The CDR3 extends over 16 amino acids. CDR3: CASSLVPSGGADTQYF.

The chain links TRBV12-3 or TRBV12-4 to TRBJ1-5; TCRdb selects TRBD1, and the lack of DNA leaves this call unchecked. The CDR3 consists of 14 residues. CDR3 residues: CASNKDSSNQPQHF.

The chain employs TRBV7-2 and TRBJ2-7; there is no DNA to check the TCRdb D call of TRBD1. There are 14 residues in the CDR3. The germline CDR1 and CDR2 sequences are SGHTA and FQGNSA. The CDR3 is CASSLDAGPYEQYF. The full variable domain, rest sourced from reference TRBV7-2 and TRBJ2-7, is GAGVSQSPSNKVTEKGKDVELRCDPISGHTALYWYRQSLGQGLEFLIYFQGNSAPDKSGLPSDRFSAERTGGSVSTLTIQRTQQEDSAVYLCASSLDAGPYEQYFGPGTRLTVT.

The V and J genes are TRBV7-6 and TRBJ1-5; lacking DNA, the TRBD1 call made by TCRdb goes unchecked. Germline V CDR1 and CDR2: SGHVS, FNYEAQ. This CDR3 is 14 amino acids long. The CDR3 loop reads CASSLAAWGQPQHF.

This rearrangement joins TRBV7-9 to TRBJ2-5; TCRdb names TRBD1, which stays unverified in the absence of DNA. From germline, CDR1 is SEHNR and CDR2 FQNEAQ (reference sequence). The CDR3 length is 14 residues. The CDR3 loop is CASSSPGAQETQYF.

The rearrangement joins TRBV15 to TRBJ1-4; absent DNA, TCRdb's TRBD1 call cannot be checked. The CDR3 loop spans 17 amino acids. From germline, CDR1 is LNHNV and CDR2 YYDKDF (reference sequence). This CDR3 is CATSILGDPATNEKLFF.

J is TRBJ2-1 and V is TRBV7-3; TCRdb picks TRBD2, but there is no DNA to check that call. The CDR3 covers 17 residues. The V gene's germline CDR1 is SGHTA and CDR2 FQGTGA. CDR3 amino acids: CASSLTSGGPIYNEQFF. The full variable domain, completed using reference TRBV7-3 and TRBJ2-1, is GAGVSQTPSNKVTEKGKYVELRCDPISGHTALYWYRQSLGQGPEFLIYFQGTGAADDSGLPNDRFFAVRPEGSVSTLKIQRTERGDSAVYLCASSLTSGGPIYNEQFFGPGTRLTVL.

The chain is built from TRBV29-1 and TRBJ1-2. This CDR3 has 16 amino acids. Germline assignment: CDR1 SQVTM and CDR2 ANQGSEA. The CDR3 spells CSVEDHGGGRDYGYTF.

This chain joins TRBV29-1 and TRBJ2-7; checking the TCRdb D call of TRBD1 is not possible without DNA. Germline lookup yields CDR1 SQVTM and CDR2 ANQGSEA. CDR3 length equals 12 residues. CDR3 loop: CSVVDTFYEQYF.

CDR3 in amino acids: CASSLLTGTGGEQYF. This chain connects TRBV4-3 to TRBJ2-7; no DNA is available, so the TRBD1 call from TCRdb remains unchecked. Germline V gene lookup returns CDR1 LGHNA and CDR2 YSLEER. The CDR3 spans 15 residues.

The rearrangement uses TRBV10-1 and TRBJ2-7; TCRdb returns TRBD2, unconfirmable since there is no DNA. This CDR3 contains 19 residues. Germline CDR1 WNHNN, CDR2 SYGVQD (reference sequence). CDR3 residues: CATPRTSGRGDDPLYEQYF.

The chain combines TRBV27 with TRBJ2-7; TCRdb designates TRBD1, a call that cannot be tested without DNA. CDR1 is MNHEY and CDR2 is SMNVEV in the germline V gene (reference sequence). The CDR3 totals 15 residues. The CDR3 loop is CASSLTGQGANEQYF.

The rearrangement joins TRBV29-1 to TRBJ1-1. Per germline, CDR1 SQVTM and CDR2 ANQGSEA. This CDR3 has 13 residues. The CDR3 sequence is CSAKSLMNTEAFF.

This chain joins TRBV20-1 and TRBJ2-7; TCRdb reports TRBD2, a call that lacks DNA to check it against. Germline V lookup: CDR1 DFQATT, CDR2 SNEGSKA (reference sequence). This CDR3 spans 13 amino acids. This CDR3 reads CSAKPAGTYEQYF.

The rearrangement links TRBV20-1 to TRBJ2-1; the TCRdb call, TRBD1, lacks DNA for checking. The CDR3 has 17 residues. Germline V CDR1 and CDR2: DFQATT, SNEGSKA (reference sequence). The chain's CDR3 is CSARGGAGLGFGNEQFF.

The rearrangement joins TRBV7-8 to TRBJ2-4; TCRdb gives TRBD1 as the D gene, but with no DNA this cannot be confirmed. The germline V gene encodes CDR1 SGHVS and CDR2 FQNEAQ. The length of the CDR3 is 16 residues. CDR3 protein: CASSLNPNQGENIQYF. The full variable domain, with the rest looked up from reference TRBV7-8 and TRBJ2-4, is GAGVSQSPRYKVAKRGQDVALRCDPISGHVSLFWYQQALGQGPEFLTYFQNEAQLDKSGLPSDRFFAERPEGSVSTLKIQRTQQEDSAVYLCASSLNPNQGENIQYFGAGTRLSVL.